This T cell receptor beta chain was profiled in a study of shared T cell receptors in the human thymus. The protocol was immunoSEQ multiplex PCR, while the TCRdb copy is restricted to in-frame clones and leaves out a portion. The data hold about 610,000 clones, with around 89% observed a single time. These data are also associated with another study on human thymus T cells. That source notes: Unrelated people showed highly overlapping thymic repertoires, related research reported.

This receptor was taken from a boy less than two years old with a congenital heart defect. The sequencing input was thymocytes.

The CDR3 loop reads CASKLPGQGSNQPQHF. The DNA of the CDR3 is TGTGCCAGCAAATTACCGGGACAGGGGAGCAATCAGCCCCAGCATTTT. The chain combines TRBV28 with TRBJ1-5; 10 positions agree with TRBD1. This CDR3 is built from 16 residues. Germline lookup yields CDR1 MDHEN and CDR2 SYDVKM. Trimming removed 7 bases from V and 1 base from J; junction bases left unmatched: 7.